This TCR beta chain was sequenced during a study of cytomegalovirus exposure and HLA in healthy donors. In the study overall: Genotyping showed around four fifths of some 400 donors falling in the Caucasian-associated ancestry cluster. General study results and limits: Productive rates of about 87% or about 30% were seen for most TCR beta V segments in an earlier analysis.

Trimming left V 0 bases short and J 5 bases short, with 9 bases between. This CDR3 has 14 residues. Germline loops: CDR1 LGHNA, CDR2 YNFKEQ. The PCR used 60 Vbeta and 13 Jbeta primers. Produced via immunoSEQ multiplex PCR; TCRdb's table is partial and in-frame only. The sample consists of about 130,000 clones, approximately 79% of them appearing once. This clone was counted a few times. No antigen is known for it. The TCR sequence derives from a man in his forties in good health and CMV-seropositive. The rearrangement uses TRBV4-2 and TRBJ2-3; weak D call: TRBD2 (6 bases). The specimen was PBMCs. CDR3 nucleotides: TGTGCCAGCAGCCAAGACCTCGGGAGAGATACGCAGTATTTT. It codes for CASSQDLGRDTQYF.